These 5 T cell receptor beta chains were all obtained from the same sample, sequenced in a study of type 1 regulatory T cells. Their antigens are not known. Using its own MiXCR run on the reads, TCRdb lists one record per CDR3 protein. The sample holds roughly 67,000 distinct CDR3 sequences; roughly three fifths are singletons and the top ten take 7.6%. The specimen sequenced was cultured T cells, either the whole culture or a sorted T cell fraction (not recorded which). The subset here: Tr1-enriched cell product generated in vitro against host alloantigens. The receptors originated from a human donor in good health.

The chain employs TRBV5-1 and TRBJ2-7, with TRBD1 identical over 8 bases. J gave up 3 bases and V 6 bases, and 8 bases lay outside the gene matches. The germline V gene encodes CDR1 SGHRS and CDR2 YFSETQ. The CDR3 loop spans 14 amino acids. CDR3 sequence reads: CASTPRTGLYEQYF. CDR3 coding DNA: TGCGCCAGCACGCCAAGGACAGGGCTCTACGAGCAGTACTTC.

CDR3 DNA: TGTGCCAGCAGTGCCGGGACAGAGTCCTACGAGCAGTACTTC. Its translation: CASSAGTESYEQYF. This rearrangement joins TRBV2 to TRBJ2-7; 7 nucleotides align to TRBD1. CDR3 size: 14 residues. Per germline, CDR1 SNHLY and CDR2 FYNNEI. Unmatched junction bases numbered 4, after V lost 4 bases and J lost 1 base. Full variable domain (outside the CDR3, taken from reference TRBV2 and TRBJ2-7): EPEVTQTPSHQVTQMGQEVILRCVPISNHLYFYWYRQILGQKVEFLVSFYNNEISEKSEIFDDQFSVERPDGSNFTLKIRSTKLEDSAMYFCASSAGTESYEQYFGPGTRLTVT.

The table lists this clonotype with a few counts. V and J are TRBV7-2 and TRBJ2-4; possible D gene TRBD2, 5 bases. V lost 5 bases to trimming and J lost 5 bases, with 10 bases between them. Germline CDR1 reads SGHTA; CDR2 reads FQGNSA. The CDR3 runs 13 residues. CDR3 in amino acids: CASSREVQNIQYF. The CDR3 DNA reads TGTGCCAGCAGCCGGGAAGTCCAAAACATTCAGTACTTC.

A few counts support this clonotype. The rearrangement joins TRBV18 to TRBJ2-7; D is ambiguous. The CDR3 is made up of 13 amino acids. The V gene lost 3 bases and the J gene lost 5 bases, with 11 bases spanning the gap. Germline CDR1 is KGHSH and CDR2 is LQKENI. CDR3 protein: CASSPVRKDEQYF. The CDR3 DNA reads as TGTGCCAGCTCACCGGTCAGAAAGGACGAGCAGTACTTC.

The chain carries TRBV5-1 and TRBJ2-5; the D is unclear. Trimming cost V 4 bases and J 2 bases, with 12 bases left between them. CDR1 and CDR2 (germline): SGHRS, YFSETQ. The length of the CDR3 is 14 residues. As DNA, the CDR3 is TGCGCCAGCAGCGAGAGCACGGAACAAGAGACCCAGTACTTC. Protein: CASSESTEQETQYF.